Listed here are 24 T cell receptor beta chains from one sample, sequenced in a study of cytomegalovirus exposure and HLA in healthy donors. The PCR employed 60 Vbeta primers together with 13 Jbeta primers. Profiling relied on immunoSEQ multiplex PCR, and the TCRdb table lists in-frame clones only, not all of them. The table includes approximately 75,000 clones, 50% to 80% detected once. Sample: PBMCs. These receptors all stem from a man aged 40-50 years in good health and CMV-seropositive.

The CDR3 DNA reads as TGTGCCAGCAGTTACTCCCATCCCTGGAACAGTTCACCCCTCCACTTT. As protein: CASSYSHPWNSSPLHF. V and J are TRBV6-5 and TRBJ1-6; the D is unclear. The CDR3 runs to 16 residues. V lost 0 bases to trimming and J lost 9 bases, with 15 bases between them. Germline CDR1 is MNHEY and CDR2 is SVGAGI.

This sequence joins TRBV2 and TRBJ2-7; 9 bases line up with TRBD1. CDR3 length: 15 amino acids. From germline, CDR1 is SNHLY and CDR2 FYNNEI. The J segment lost 1 base and the V segment lost 7 bases, leaving 8 bases of the junction unmatched. The DNA for the CDR3 is TGTGCCAGCACCCAAGGGACAGGGTATTCCTACGAGCAGTACTTC. The encoded protein is CASTQGTGYSYEQYF.

Of note for this clone: The same CDR3 also results from other DNA sequences found in this sample. The chain links TRBV4-3 to TRBJ2-7, with D unclear. The CDR3 loop spans 14 amino acids. The V gene's germline CDR1 is LGHNA and CDR2 YSLEER. The germline V and J ends were trimmed by 1 base and 6 bases, with 13 bases remaining between them. The CDR3 spells CASSQGLASSEQYF. The CDR3 DNA is TGCGCCAGCAGCCAAGGACTGGCATCGAGCGAGCAGTACTTC.

This chain connects TRBV7-9 to TRBJ2-4; TRBD1 aligns across 7 bases. Germline V gene lookup returns CDR1 SEHNR and CDR2 FQNEAQ (reference sequence). The CDR3 is made up of 13 amino acids. The V and J ends lost 3 bases and 8 bases, in that order; junction bases with no gene match: 4. The CDR3 loop is CASSFSGTDIQYF. The DNA of the CDR3 is TGTGCCAGCAGCTTTTCGGGGACAGACATTCAGTACTTC.

This rearrangement joins TRBV7-6 to TRBJ2-1, with 8 positions matching TRBD1. Per the germline V gene, CDR1 is SGHVS and CDR2 is FNYEAQ. Trimming took 5 bases from V and 10 from J; bases not matched to a gene: 4. The CDR3 is 12 amino acids. The CDR3 protein is CASSPRQGEQFF. In DNA form, the CDR3 reads TGTGCCAGCAGCCCACGACAGGGGGAGCAGTTCTTC.

The chain links TRBV6-1 to TRBJ1-4, with TRBD1 identical over 10 bases. The CDR3 consists of 15 residues. The germline V gene encodes CDR1 MNHNS and CDR2 SASEGT. V was pared by 3 bases and J by 7 bases, with 5 bases of the junction left unmatched. In DNA form, the CDR3 reads TGTGCCAGCAGTGACTGGGACAGGGGCGGTGAAAAACTGTTTTTT. Translating gives CASSDWDRGGEKLFF.

This clone was counted between two and nine times. J is TRBJ2-5 and V is TRBV15, with 16 bases matching TRBD2. This CDR3 has 18 residues. V trimming: 4 bases; J trimming: 3 bases; junction bases outside the gene matches: 8. Germline CDR1 LNHNV, CDR2 YYDKDF (reference sequence). The CDR3 DNA follows: TGTGCCACCAGCACCCAACCGGGACTAGCGGGGGGGAAAGAGACCCAGTACTTC. Protein product: CATSTQPGLAGGKETQYF.

The V gene is TRBV29-1, the J gene TRBJ1-3; perhaps TRBD1 as D (5 bases). The CDR3 sequence is 16 residues long. Trimming removed 4 bases from V and 3 bases from J, with 19 bases in between. Germline assignment: CDR1 SQVTM and CDR2 ANQGSEA. CDR3 in amino acids: CSVGGAGGYGGNTIYF. The DNA of the CDR3 is TGCAGCGTTGGAGGCGCCGGGGGGTATGGTGGAAACACCATATATTTT.

The rearrangement joins TRBV7-9 to TRBJ1-1; tentative D call: TRBD1 (5 bases). The V gene lost 3 bases and the J gene lost 1 base, with 12 bases spanning the gap. Germline loops: CDR1 SEHNR, CDR2 FQNEAQ (reference sequence). This CDR3 region has 15 residues. The CDR3 nucleotides are TGTGCCAGCAGCTTCCAGGGAAGAGCGAACACTGAAGCTTTCTTT. Its translation is CASSFQGRANTEAFF.

V usage is TRBV21-1 and J usage is TRBJ1-6; the table's D call, TRBD1, was not checked against the DNA. TRBV21-1 represents a pseudogene. This CDR3 region has 19 residues. CDR3 protein: CASGETGGSVQPSNSPLHF. CDR3 nucleotides: TGTGCCAGCGGAGAGACAGGGGGCTCGGTTCAACCTTCTAATTCACCCCTCCACTTT.

The rearrangement joins TRBV7-2 to TRBJ1-2; TRBD1 is a possible D gene (6 bases). This CDR3 has 13 residues. Trimming removed 5 bases from V and 6 bases from J, with 13 bases in between. In germline, CDR1 is SGHTA, CDR2 FQGNSA. CDR3 sequence: CASSINPGDGYTF. The CDR3 region has the DNA TGTGCCAGCAGCATCAACCCAGGGGATGGCTACACCTTC.

This clone was recorded once. The CDR3 is CASSTAGDSPLHF. CDR3 nucleotide sequence: TGTGCCAGCAGCACGGCGGGCGATTCACCCCTCCACTTT. V usage is TRBV11-2 and J usage is TRBJ1-6; D remains unclear. The CDR3 totals 13 residues. Trimming removed 5 bases at V and 8 bases at J, with 10 bases between. Germline CDR1 SGHAT, CDR2 FQNNGV.

This clone was seen a few times. The V call is TRBV5-1, the J call TRBJ1-1, with a weak D call TRBD1 (5 bases). The CDR3 has 15 residues. V shed 4 bases and J shed 1 base, with 14 bases lying between them. Germline CDR1 is SGHRS and CDR2 is YFSETQ. The CDR3 loop reads CASSPRQMKNTEAFF. The CDR3 DNA reads as TGCGCCAGCAGCCCTAGACAGATGAAGAACACTGAAGCTTTCTTT. Looking up the rest from reference TRBV5-1 and TRBJ1-1 gives the full variable domain: KAGVTQTPRYLIKTRGQQVTLSCSPISGHRSVSWYQQTPGQGLQFLFEYFSETQRNKGNFPGRFSGRQFSNSRSEMNVSTLELGDSALYLCASSPRQMKNTEAFFGQGTRLTVV.

The chain combines TRBV11-2 with TRBJ2-5; 7 bases fit TRBD1. Trimming took 5 bases from V and 2 from J; bases not matched to a gene: 11. There are 16 residues in the CDR3. CDR1 is SGHAT, CDR2 FQNNGV, per germline. The CDR3 nucleotides read TGTGCCAGCAGCCCCCTGGACAGGAATGATCAAGAGACCCAGTACTTC. It codes for CASSPLDRNDQETQYF.

The chain employs TRBV27 and TRBJ2-3; 9 positions match TRBD2. The CDR3 sequence is 17 residues long. Per germline, CDR1 MNHEY and CDR2 SMNVEV (reference sequence). V was clipped by 4 bases and J by 0 bases; unmatched bases: 8. The CDR3 sequence: CASSSKLAGVSTDTQYF. The CDR3 DNA sequence: TGTGCCAGCAGTTCAAAATTAGCGGGGGTGAGCACAGATACGCAGTATTTT.

This chain joins TRBV5-1 and TRBJ2-2; D ambiguous. This CDR3 contains 15 residues. V shed 5 bases and J shed 1 base, with 12 bases lying between them. Per the germline V gene, CDR1 is SGHRS and CDR2 is YFSETQ. The chain's CDR3 is CASSYSAVNTGELFF. The CDR3 DNA reads as TGCGCCAGCAGTTATTCTGCGGTGAACACCGGGGAGCTGTTTTTT.

The chain employs TRBV9 and TRBJ2-1; tentatively, D is TRBD1 (6 bases). Looked up from germline, CDR1 is SGDLS and CDR2 is YYNGEE. CDR3 size: 15 residues. The V gene lost 0 bases and the J gene lost 5 bases, with 12 bases spanning the gap. DNA of the CDR3: TGTGCCAGCAGCGTAGCTACGGACAGCAACAATGAGCAGTTCTTC. Protein: CASSVATDSNNEQFF. The whole variable domain, filled in from reference TRBV9 and TRBJ2-1, reads DSGVTQTPKHLITATGQRVTLRCSPRSGDLSVYWYQQSLDQGLQFLIQYYNGEERAKGNILERFSAQQFPDLHSELNLSSLELGDSALYFCASSVATDSNNEQFFGPGTRLTVL.

J is TRBJ2-7 and V is TRBV6-1; 8 nucleotides agree with TRBD1. Germline V gene sequence: CDR1 MNHNS, CDR2 SASEGT. There are 15 residues in the CDR3. V lost 1 base, J lost 1 base, and 3 bases stayed unmatched. CDR3 loop: CASSEGQGISYEQYF. In DNA form, the CDR3 reads TGTGCCAGCAGTGAAGGACAGGGGATATCCTACGAGCAGTACTTC.

This clone was counted between two and nine times. V gene TRBV15 combines with J gene TRBJ1-1; D is undetermined. Germline CDR1 and CDR2: LNHNV and YYDKDF (reference sequence). There are 12 residues in the CDR3. The V and J ends lost 1 base and 6 bases respectively, with 6 bases between them. The CDR3 coding sequence is TGTGCCACCAGCAGAGTCTATGCTGAAGCTTTCTTT. This codes for CATSRVYAEAFF.

This clone came up a few times. The V and J genes are TRBV9 and TRBJ2-7, with D perhaps TRBD1 (6 bases). The CDR3 length is 16 residues. Per germline, CDR1 SGDLS and CDR2 YYNGEE. Trimming pared 0 bases from V and 0 bases from J, leaving 13 bases between. The CDR3, as DNA: TGTGCCAGCAGCGTAGCGGAGGACAGATTCTCCTACGAGCAGTACTTC. It specifies CASSVAEDRFSYEQYF.

CDR3 sequence (DNA): TGTGCCAGCAGCGCCTACCAGTACAGGGGACAGGGGACTGAAGCTTTCTTT. Translation gives CASSAYQYRGQGTEAFF. The rearrangement joins TRBV9 to TRBJ1-1; 10 positions agree with TRBD1. Trimming cost V 3 bases and J 5 bases; bases outside gene matches: 13. CDR3 length: 17 residues. CDR1 and CDR2 (germline): SGDLS, YYNGEE.

This chain connects TRBV29-1 to TRBJ1-1; D perhaps matches TRBD1 (5 bases). V lost 6 bases to trimming and J lost 0 bases, with 17 bases between them. The germline CDR1 and CDR2 sequences are SQVTM and ANQGSEA. This CDR3 spans 15 amino acids. The chain's CDR3 is CSVQGVEVLNTEAFF. The CDR3 DNA is TGCAGCGTCCAAGGGGTCGAAGTGTTGAACACTGAAGCTTTCTTT.

A single count supports this clone. This chain joins TRBV7-8 and TRBJ2-5, with D possibly TRBD2 on 5 matching bases. V lost 5 bases, J lost 4 bases, and 14 bases lay in between. This CDR3 spans 14 amino acids. Germline CDR1 and CDR2: SGHVS and FQNEAQ. The CDR3 nucleotides are TGTGCCAGCAGCCTCAGAGCCCGGGGAGAGACCCAGTACTTC. It specifies CASSLRARGETQYF.

The chain has TRBV10-3 and TRBJ2-3; TRBD1 matches 8 bases. Germline V gene sequence: CDR1 ENHRY, CDR2 SYGVKD. CDR3 length: 15 residues. The V gene end was trimmed by 6 bases and the J gene end by 3 bases; junction bases not matched to a gene: 8. CDR3 in amino acids: CAISGAGTGTDTQYF. CDR3 coding DNA: TGTGCCATCAGCGGCGCCGGGACAGGTACAGATACGCAGTATTTT.